This is a list of T cell receptor beta chains from one sample in a study of graft-versus-host responses after intestinal transplantation. Sequenced by immunoSEQ multiplex PCR; TCRdb stores in-frame clones only, minus some. The sample includes 60,000 to 65,000 clones, around nine tenths of them seen just once. Source: ileum tissue, taken around 350 days after transplant. These TCRs come from a human patient who received an intestinal transplant, so some T cells may come from the graft donor. CDR3s include the opening cysteine and the closing phenylalanine or tryptophan. D genes are given only for firm matches. The listing skips clone size in some rows; elsewhere it reads once, few, many or a size class.

D,J,size,V,CDR3,DNA
NA,TRBJ1-6,NA,TRBV10-3,CAISEDLPVNSPLHF,TGTGCCATCAGTGAAGATTTACCAGTCAATTCACCCCTCCACTTT
NA,TRBJ1-6,NA,TRBV27,CASSFGGFASPLHF,TGTGCCAGCAGTTTCGGAGGGTTCGCTTCACCCCTCCACTTT
NA,TRBJ2-3,NA,TRBV7-6,CASSWGGTDTQYF,TGTGCCAGCAGCTGGGGGGGCACAGATACGCAGTATTTT
NA,TRBJ1-1,NA,TRBV7-2,CASSLRAPGTEAFF,TGTGCCAGCAGCTTACGGGCCCCGGGTACTGAAGCTTTCTTT
TRBD2,TRBJ2-5,NA,TRBV4-1,CASSRTSQTQYF,TGCGCCAGCAGCCGGACTAGCCAGACCCAGTACTTC
NA,TRBJ2-3,NA,TRBV6-5,CATQGSTDTQYF,TGTGCCACCCAAGGGAGCACAGATACGCAGTATTTT
NA,TRBJ2-3,NA,TRBV5-1,CASSRLGTRGTDTQYF,TGCGCCAGCAGCCGGCTTGGGACAAGGGGAACAGATACGCAGTATTTT
TRBD2,TRBJ2-1,NA,TRBV28,CASSRGLAGVNEQFF,TGTGCCAGCAGTCGTGGACTAGCGGGAGTCAATGAGCAGTTCTTC
NA,TRBJ2-7,few,TRBV5-6,CASSFLRGPEQYF,TGTGCCAGCAGCTTCCTCAGGGGACCCGAGCAGTACTTC
NA,TRBJ1-5,NA,TRBV7-6,CASSLGTENQPQHF,TGTGCCAGCAGCTTAGGGACAGAGAATCAGCCCCAGCATTTT
NA,TRBJ1-2,NA,TRBV2,CAIQGIYGYTF,TGTGCCATCCAGGGTATCTATGGCTACACCTTC
TRBD1,TRBJ2-7,NA,TRBV12-5,CASGTGFFLLPYEQYF,TGTGCTAGTGGGACAGGGTTTTTCCTTCTACCCTACGAGCAGTACTTC
TRBD1,TRBJ1-2,NA,TRBV7-9,CASSPGTAYYGYTF,TGTGCCAGCAGCCCCGGGACAGCCTACTATGGCTACACCTTC
NA,TRBJ2-3,NA,TRBV6-6,CASTNSVRRQDTQYF,TGTGCCAGCACCAATAGCGTCAGACGACAAGATACGCAGTATTTT
TRBD1,TRBJ2-7,NA,TRBV11-2,CASSSTGGPYEQYF,TGTGCCAGCAGCTCGACAGGGGGCCCCTACGAGCAGTACTTC
TRBD2,TRBJ2-1,NA,TRBV11-3,CASSLDGTSGTYNEQFF,TGTGCCAGCAGCTTAGATGGTACTAGCGGAACCTACAATGAGCAGTTCTTC
NA,TRBJ1-5,NA,TRBV6-6,CASSYSVTGNQPQHF,TGTGCCAGCAGTTACTCGGTGACAGGCAATCAGCCCCAGCATTTT
NA,TRBJ2-3,NA,TRBV11-3,CASSKGDTQYF,TGTGCCAGCAGCAAAGGCGATACGCAGTATTTT
TRBD1,TRBJ1-2,NA,TRBV2,CASSMDRADYGYTF,TGTGCCAGCAGCATGGACAGGGCGGACTATGGCTACACCTTC
NA,TRBJ2-1,NA,TRBV21-1,CASSKGSDPPEQFF,TGTGCCAGCAGCAAAGGTAGCGATCCCCCTGAGCAGTTCTTC
NA,TRBJ2-1,NA,TRBV7-3,CASSLETGSNEQFF,TGTGCCAGCAGCTTAGAGACAGGAAGCAATGAGCAGTTCTTC
TRBD1,TRBJ1-2,NA,TRBV6-1,CASSIRGQGVGYTF,TGTGCCAGCAGTATTAGGGGACAGGGTGTTGGCTACACCTTC
TRBD2,TRBJ2-1,NA,TRBV27,CASSSVRTSGSNEQFF,TGTGCCAGCAGTTCCGTCCGGACTAGCGGGAGCAATGAGCAGTTCTTC